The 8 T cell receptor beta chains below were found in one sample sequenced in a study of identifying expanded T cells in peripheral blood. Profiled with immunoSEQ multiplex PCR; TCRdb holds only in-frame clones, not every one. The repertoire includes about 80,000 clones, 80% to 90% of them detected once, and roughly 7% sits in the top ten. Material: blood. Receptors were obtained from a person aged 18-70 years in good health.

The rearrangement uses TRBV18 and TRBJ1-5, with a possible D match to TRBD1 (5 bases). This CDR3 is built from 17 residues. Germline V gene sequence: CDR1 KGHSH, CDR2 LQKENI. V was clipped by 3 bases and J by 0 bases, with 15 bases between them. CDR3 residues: CASSPLGGPYSNQPQHF. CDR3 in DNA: TGTGCCAGCTCACCCCTCGGGGGACCTTATAGCAATCAGCCCCAGCATTTT.

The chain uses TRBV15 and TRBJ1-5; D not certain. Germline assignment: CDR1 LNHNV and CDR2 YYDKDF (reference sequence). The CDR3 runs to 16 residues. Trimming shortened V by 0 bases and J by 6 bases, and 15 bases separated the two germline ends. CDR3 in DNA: TGTGCCACCAGCAGAGATAGAGCCAGAATTTCTCAGCCCCAGCATTTT. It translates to CATSRDRARISQPQHF.

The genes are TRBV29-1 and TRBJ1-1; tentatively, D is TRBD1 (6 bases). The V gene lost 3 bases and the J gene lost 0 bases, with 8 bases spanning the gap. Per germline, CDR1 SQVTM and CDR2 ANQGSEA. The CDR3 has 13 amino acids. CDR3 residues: CSVEWGLNTEAFF. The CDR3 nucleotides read TGCAGCGTTGAGTGGGGGCTGAACACTGAAGCTTTCTTT.

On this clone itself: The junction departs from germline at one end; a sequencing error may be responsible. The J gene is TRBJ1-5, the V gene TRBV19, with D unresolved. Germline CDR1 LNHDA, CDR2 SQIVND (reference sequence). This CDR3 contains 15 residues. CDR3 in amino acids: CASRIGVYSNQPQHF. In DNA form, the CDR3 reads TGTGCCAGTCGTATTGGAGTCTATAGCAATCAGCCCCAGCATTTT.

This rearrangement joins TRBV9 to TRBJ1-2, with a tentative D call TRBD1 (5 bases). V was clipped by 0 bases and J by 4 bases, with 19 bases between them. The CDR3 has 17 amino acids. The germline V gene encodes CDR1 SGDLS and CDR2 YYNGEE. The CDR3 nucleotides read TGTGCCAGCAGCGTAGGAAGGGACTCGGGACGTCCCTATGGCTACACCTTC. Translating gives CASSVGRDSGRPYGYTF.

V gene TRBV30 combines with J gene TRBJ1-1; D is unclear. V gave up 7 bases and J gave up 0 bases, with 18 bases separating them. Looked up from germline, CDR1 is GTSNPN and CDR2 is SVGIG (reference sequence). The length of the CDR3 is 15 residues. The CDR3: CAYHKALSLNTEAFF. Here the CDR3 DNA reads TGTGCCTACCACAAGGCCCTCTCATTGAACACTGAAGCTTTCTTT.

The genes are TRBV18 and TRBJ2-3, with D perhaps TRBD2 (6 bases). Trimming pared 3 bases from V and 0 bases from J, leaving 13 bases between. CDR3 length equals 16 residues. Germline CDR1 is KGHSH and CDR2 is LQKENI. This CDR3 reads CASSPPSGLSTDTQYF. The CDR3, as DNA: TGTGCCAGCTCACCGCCGAGCGGGCTAAGCACAGATACGCAGTATTTT.

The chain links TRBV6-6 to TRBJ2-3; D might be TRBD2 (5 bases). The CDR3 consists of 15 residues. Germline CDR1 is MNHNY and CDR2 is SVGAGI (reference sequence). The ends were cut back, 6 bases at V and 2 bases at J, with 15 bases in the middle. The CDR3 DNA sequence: TGTGCCAGCAGGAATACAGCGGAGCCCACAGATACGCAGTATTTT. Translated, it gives CASRNTAEPTDTQYF.